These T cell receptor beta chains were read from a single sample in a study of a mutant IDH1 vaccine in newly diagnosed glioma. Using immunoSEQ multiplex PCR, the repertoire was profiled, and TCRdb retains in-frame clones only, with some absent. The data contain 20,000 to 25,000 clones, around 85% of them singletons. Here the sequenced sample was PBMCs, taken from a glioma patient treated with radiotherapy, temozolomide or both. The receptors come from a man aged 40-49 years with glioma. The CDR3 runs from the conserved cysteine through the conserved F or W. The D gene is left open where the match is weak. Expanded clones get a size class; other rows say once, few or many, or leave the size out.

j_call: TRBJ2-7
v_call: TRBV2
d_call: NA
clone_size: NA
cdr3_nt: TGTGCCAGCAACGGAGACGGTCTGTCGGAGCAGTACTTC
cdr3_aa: CASNGDGLSEQYF

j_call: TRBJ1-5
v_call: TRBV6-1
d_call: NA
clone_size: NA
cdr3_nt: TGTGCCACATCCACAGGGTTTAATCAGCCCCAGCATTTT
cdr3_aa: CATSTGFNQPQHF

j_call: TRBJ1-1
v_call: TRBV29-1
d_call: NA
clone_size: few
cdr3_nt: TGCAGCGTTGCTTTCGAGGAGGGGACTGAAGCTTTCTTT
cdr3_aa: CSVAFEEGTEAFF

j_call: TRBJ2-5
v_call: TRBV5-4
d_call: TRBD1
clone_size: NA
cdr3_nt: TGTGCCAGCAGCTTCACAGGGGGGCAAGAGACCCAGTACTTC
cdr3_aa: CASSFTGGQETQYF

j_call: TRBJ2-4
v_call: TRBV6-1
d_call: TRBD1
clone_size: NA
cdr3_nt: TGTGCCAGCAACCTGGGACAGGGGGCTCAAAACATTCAGTACTTC
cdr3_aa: CASNLGQGAQNIQYF

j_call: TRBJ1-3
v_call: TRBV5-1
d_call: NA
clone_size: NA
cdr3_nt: TGCGCCAGCAGCTTAGGGAGTTCTGGAAACACCATATATTTT
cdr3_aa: CASSLGSSGNTIYF

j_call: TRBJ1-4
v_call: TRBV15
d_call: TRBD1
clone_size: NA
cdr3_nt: TGTGCCACCAGCAGAGGACAGGGCAATGAAAAACTGTTTTTT
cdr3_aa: CATSRGQGNEKLFF

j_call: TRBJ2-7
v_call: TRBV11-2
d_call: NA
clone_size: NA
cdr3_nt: TGTGCCAGCAGCCCAAACCGCTACGAGCAGTACTTC
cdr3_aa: CASSPNRYEQYF

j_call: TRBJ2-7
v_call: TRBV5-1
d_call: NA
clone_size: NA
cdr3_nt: TGCGCCAGCAGCTCTCGGGGCTTTAGCTCCTACGAGCAGTACTTC
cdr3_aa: CASSSRGFSSYEQYF

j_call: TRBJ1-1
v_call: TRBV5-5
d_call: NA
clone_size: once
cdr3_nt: TGTGCCAGCAGCCCACAGACGGCAAACACTGAAGCTTTCTTT
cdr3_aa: CASSPQTANTEAFF

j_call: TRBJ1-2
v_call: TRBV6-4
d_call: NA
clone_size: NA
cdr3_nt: TGTGCCAGCAGTGTGGAGAGGAACCCGAACTATGGCTACACCTTC
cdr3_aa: CASSVERNPNYGYTF

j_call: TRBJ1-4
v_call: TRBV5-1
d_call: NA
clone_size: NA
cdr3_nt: TGCGCCAGCAAGCTGTGGGGGGGGAATGAAAAACTGTTTTTT
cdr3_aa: CASKLWGGNEKLFF

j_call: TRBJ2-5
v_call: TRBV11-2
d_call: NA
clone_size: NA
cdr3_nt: TGTGCCAGCAGCCGTACCGGGGCCGAAGGAACGGGAGAGACCCAGTACTTC
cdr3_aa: CASSRTGAEGTGETQYF

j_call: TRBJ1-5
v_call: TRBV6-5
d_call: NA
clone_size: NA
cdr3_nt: TGTGCCAGCAGACAAGGACCGCTAGACAATCAGCCCCAGCATTTT
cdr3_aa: CASRQGPLDNQPQHF

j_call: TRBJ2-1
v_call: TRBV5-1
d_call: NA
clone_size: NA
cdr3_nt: TGCGCCAGCTCCATCGGGGTCTTGGGTTCCGGCTCCTACAATGAGCAGTTCTTC
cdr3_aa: CASSIGVLGSGSYNEQFF

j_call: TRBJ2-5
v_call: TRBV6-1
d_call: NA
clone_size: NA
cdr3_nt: TGTGCCAGCAGTGAAGCGCCGGACCCTAGAGAGACCCAGTACTTC
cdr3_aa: CASSEAPDPRETQYF

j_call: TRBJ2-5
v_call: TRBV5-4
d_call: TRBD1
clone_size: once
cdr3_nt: TGTGCCAGCAGCTTGGACGGACAGGAGGAGACCCAGTACTTC
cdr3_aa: CASSLDGQEETQYF

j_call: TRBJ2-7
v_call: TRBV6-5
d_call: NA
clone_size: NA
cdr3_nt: TGTGCCAGCAGTTACGGCGGTGATCTCTACGAGCAGTACTTC
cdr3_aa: CASSYGGDLYEQYF

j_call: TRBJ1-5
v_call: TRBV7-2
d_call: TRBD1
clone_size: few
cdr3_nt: TGTGCCAGCAGCTCTCAGTTGGGGACAGGGTATCAGCCCCAGCATTTT
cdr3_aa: CASSSQLGTGYQPQHF

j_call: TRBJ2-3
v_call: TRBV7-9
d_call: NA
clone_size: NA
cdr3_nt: TGTGCCAGCAGCTTATCGGGTCCCACAGATACGCAGTATTTT
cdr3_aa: CASSLSGPTDTQYF

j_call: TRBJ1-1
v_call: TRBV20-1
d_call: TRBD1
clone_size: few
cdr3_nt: TGCAGTGCCTACTTTGGGACAGTCGGTTTCTTT
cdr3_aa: CSAYFGTVGFF

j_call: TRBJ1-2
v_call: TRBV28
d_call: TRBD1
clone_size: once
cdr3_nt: TGTGCCAGCGAAGAACAGGGGGTTTTTTCTGGCTACACCTTC
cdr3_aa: CASEEQGVFSGYTF

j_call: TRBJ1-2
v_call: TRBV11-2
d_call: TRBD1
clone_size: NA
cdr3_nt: TGTGCCAGCAGCTTAAGGGGGCACGAGGATGGCTACACCTTC
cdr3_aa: CASSLRGHEDGYTF

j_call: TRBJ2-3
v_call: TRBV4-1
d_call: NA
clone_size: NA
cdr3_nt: TGCGCCAGCAGCCTTACCGGGACCGGAGGGACAGATACGCAGTATTTT
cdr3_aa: CASSLTGTGGTDTQYF

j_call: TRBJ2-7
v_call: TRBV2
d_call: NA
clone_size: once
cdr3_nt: TGTGCCAGCAGGTTGACAAGGGGGGTCTACGAGCAGTACTTC
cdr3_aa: CASRLTRGVYEQYF

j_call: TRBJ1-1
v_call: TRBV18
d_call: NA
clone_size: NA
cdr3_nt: TGTGCCAGCTCGTTCGGACAGCACACTGAAGCTTTCTTT
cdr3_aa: CASSFGQHTEAFF

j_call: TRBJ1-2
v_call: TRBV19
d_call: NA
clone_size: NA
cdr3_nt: TGTGCCAGTAGTGTCGACATCGGAGGCTACACCTTC
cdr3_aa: CASSVDIGGYTF

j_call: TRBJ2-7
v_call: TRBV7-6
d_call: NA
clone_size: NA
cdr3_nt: TGTGCCAGCAGTCCCGGACTAATCTACGAGCAGTACTTC
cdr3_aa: CASSPGLIYEQYF

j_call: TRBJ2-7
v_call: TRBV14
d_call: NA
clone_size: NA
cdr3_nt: TGTGCCAGCAGCCGTGGCAGGCCCTCCTACGAGCAGTACTTC
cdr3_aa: CASSRGRPSYEQYF

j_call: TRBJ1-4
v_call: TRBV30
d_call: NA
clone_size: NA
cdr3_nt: TGTGCCTGGAGTGTCTCCAGGACAGCAACTAATGAAAAACTGTTTTTT
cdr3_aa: CAWSVSRTATNEKLFF

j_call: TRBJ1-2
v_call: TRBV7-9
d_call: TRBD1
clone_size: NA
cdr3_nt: TGTGCCAGCAGCGTGGGACAGAACTATGGCTACACCTTC
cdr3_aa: CASSVGQNYGYTF

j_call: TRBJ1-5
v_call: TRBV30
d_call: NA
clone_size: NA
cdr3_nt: TGTGCCTGGAGTGTAAAGCGGGACCTTAATCAGCCCCAGCATTTT
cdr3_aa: CAWSVKRDLNQPQHF

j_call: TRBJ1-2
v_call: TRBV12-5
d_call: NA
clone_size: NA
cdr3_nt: TGTGCTAGTGGACCGGAGGGCCGGGGGTATGGCTACACCTTC
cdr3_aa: CASGPEGRGYGYTF

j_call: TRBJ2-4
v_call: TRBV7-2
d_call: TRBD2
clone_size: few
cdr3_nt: TGTGCCAGCAGCTTAGGACTAGCGGGTGGCTGGGAAAACATTCAGTACTTC
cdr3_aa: CASSLGLAGGWENIQYF

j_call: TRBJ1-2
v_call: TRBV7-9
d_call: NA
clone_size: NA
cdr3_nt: TGTGCCAGCAGTAATGGACAGAACTATGGCTACACCTTC
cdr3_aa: CASSNGQNYGYTF

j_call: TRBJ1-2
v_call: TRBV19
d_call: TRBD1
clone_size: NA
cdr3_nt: TGTGCCAGTAGTACCAATCCGGGACAGCGCTTCTATGGCTACACCTTC
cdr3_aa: CASSTNPGQRFYGYTF

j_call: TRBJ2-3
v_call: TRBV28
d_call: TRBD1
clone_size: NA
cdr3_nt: TGTGCCAGCAGCTCTCTGGACAGGGGCACAGATACGCAGTATTTT
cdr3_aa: CASSSLDRGTDTQYF

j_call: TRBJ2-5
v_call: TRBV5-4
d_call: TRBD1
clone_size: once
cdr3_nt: TGTGCCAGCAGCTTACCCGGGACAGGGTTTCAGGGGCAGACCCAGTACTTC
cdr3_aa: CASSLPGTGFQGQTQYF

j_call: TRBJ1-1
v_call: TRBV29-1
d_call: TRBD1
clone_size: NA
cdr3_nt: TGCAGCGTGGACAGGCCACTCATGAACACTGAAGCTTTCTTT
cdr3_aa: CSVDRPLMNTEAFF

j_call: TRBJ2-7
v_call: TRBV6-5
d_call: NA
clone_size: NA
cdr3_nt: TGTGCCAGCAGTCGTGGACCCAGCTACGAGCAGTACTTC
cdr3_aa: CASSRGPSYEQYF

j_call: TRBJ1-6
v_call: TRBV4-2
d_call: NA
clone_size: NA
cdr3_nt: TGTGCCAGCAGCCAAGATAACAATTCACCCCTCCACTTT
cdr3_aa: CASSQDNNSPLHF

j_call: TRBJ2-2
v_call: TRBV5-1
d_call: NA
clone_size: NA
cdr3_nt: TGCGCCAGCAGCCTGGAGGGCAGGGTAACGACCGGGGAGCTGTTTTTT
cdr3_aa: CASSLEGRVTTGELFF

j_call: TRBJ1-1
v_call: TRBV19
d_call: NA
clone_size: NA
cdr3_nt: TGTGCCAGTAGTAGGTTTTCGCGCTGGAACACTGAAGCTTTCTTT
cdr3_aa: CASSRFSRWNTEAFF

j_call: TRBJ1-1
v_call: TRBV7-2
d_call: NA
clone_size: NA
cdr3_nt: TGTGCCAGCAGCTTAGCGGGCGGGGTGAACACTGAAGCTTTCTTT
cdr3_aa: CASSLAGGVNTEAFF

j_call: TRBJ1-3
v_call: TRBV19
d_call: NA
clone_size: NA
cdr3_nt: TGTGCCAGTACCAGAGGGGGCTCTGGAAACACCATATATTTT
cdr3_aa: CASTRGGSGNTIYF

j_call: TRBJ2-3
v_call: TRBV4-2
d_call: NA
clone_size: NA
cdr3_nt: TGTGCCAGCAGAAGTATGGGGGCAGGGTGGCCAGATACGCAGTATTTT
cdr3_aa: CASRSMGAGWPDTQYF

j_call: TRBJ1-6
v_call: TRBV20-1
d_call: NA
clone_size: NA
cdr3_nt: TGCAGTGCTCAACAGGGTGTCCTCCACTTT
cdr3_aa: CSAQQGVLHF

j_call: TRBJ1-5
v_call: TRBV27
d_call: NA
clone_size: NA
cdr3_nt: TGTGCCAGCAGTTTATGGGCGGGGGACAATCAGCCCCAGCATTTT
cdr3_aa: CASSLWAGDNQPQHF